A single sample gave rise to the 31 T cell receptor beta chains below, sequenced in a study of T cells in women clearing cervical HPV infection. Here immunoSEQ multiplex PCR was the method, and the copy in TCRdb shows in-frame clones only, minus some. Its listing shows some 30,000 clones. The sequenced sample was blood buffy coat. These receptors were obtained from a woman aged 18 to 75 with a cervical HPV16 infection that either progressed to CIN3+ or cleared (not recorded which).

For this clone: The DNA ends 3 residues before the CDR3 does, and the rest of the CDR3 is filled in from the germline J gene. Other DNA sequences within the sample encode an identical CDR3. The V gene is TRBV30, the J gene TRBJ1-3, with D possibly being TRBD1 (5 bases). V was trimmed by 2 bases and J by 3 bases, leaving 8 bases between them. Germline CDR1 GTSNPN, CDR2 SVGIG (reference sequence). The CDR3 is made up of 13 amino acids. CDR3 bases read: TGTGCCTGGAGTAGAGGGGTTGGAAACACC. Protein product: CAWSRGVGNT. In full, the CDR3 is CAWSRGVGNTIYF.

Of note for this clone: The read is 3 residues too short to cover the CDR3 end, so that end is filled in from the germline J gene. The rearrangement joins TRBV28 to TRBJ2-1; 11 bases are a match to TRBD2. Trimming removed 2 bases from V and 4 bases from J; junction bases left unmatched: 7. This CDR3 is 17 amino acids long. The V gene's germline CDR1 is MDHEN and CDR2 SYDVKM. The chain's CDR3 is CASSLIAGGYRYNEQFF. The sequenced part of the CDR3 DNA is TGTGCCAGCAGTTTAATAGCGGGAGGGTACCGGTACAATGAG. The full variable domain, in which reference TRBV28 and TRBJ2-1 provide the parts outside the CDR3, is DVKVTQSSRYLVKRTGEKVFLECVQDMDHENMFWYRQDPGLGLRLIYFSYDVKMKEKGDIPEGYSVSREKKERFSLILESASTNQTSMYLCASSLIAGGYRYNEQFFGPGTRLTVL.

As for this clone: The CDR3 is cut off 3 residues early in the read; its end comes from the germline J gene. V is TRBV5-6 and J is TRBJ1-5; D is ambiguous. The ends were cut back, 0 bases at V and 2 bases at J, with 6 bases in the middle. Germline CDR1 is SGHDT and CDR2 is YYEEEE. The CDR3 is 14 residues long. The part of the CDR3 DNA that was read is TGTGCCAGCAGCTTGGGTACGGGCAATCAGCCC. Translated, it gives CASSLGTGNQP. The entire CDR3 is CASSLGTGNQPQHF.

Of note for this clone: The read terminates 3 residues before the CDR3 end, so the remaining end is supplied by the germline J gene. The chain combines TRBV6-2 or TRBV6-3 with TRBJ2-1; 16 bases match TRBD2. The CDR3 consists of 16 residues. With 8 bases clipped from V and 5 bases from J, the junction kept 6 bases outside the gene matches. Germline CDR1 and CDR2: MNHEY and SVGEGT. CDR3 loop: CASGRGLAGGDNEQFF. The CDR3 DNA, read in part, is TGTGCCAGCGGGAGGGGACTAGCGGGAGGGGACAATGAG.

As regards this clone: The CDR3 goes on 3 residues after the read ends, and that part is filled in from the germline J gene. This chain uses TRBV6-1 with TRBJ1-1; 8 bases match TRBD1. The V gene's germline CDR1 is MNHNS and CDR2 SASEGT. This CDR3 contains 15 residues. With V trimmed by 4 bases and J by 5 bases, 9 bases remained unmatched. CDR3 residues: CASSALQGGGTEAFF. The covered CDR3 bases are TGTGCCAGCAGTGCCCTACAGGGGGGAGGGACTGAA.

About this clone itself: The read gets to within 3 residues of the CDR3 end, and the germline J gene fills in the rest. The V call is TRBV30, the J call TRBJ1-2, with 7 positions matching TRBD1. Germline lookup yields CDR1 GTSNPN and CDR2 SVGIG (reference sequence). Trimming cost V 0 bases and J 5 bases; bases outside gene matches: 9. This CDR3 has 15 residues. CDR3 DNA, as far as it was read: TGTGCCTGGAGTGTAGGGACAGCCGCGGGATATGGC. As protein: CAWSVGTAAGYG. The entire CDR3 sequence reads CAWSVGTAAGYGYTF.

The CDR3 region is CASSTLTGYQETQYF. CDR3 bases read: TGTGCCAGTAGTACCTTAACAGGTTACCAAGAGACC. The chain joins TRBV19 to TRBJ2-5, with D perhaps matching TRBD1 (5 bases). The CDR3 end lies 3 residues beyond the end of the read and is filled in from the germline J gene. The V gene's germline CDR1 is LNHDA and CDR2 SQIVND (reference sequence). CDR3 length equals 15 residues. Trimming removed 4 bases at V and 0 bases at J, with 12 bases between.

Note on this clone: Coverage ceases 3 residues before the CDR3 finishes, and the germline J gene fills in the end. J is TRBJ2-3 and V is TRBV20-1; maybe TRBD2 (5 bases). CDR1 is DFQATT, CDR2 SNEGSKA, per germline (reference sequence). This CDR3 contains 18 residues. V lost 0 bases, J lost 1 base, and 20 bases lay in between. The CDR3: CSARDLAFGLRRTDTQYF. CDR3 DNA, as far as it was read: TGCAGTGCTAGAGATCTAGCCTTTGGGCTACGTCGCACAGATACG.

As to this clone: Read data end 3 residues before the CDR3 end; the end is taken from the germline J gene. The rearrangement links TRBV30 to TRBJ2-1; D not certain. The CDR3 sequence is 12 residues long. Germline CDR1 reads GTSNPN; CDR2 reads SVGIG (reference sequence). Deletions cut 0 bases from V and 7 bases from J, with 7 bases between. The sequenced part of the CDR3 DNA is TGTGCCTGGAGTGTAAAACAAAATGAG. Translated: CAWSVKQNE. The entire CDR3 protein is CAWSVKQNEQFF.

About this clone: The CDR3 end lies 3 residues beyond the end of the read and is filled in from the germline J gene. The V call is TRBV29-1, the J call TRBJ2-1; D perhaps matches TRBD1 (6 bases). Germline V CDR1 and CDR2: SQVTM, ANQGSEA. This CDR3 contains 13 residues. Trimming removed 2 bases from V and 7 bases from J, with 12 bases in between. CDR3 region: CSVETRGKNEQFF. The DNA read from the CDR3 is TGCAGCGTTGAAACTAGGGGGAAGAATGAG.

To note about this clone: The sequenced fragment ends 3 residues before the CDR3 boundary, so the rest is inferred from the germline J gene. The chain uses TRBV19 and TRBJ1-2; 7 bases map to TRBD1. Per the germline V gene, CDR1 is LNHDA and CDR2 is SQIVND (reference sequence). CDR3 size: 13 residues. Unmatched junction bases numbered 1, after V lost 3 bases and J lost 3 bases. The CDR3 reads CASSIQGDYGYTF. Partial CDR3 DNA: TGTGCCAGTAGTATTCAGGGGGACTATGGC.

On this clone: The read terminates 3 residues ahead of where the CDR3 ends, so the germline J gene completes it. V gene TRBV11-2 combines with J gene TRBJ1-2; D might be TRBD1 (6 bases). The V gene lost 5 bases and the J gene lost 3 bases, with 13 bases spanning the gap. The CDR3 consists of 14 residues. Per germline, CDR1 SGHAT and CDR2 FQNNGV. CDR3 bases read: TGTGCCAGCAGCAAAAACGGACAGTACTATGGC. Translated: CASSKNGQYYG. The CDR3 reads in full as CASSKNGQYYGYTF. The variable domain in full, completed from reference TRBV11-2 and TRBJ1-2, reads EAGVAQSPRYKIIEKRQSVAFWCNPISGHATLYWYQQILGQGPKLLIQFQNNGVVDDSQLPKDRFSAERLKGVDSTLKIQPAKLEDSAVYLCASSKNGQYYGYTFGSGTRLTVV.

The covered CDR3 bases are TGCGCCAGCAGCGAAACCGGGACAGGCTATGGC. This gives the protein CASSETGTGYG. From start to end, the CDR3 is CASSETGTGYGYTF. The chain has TRBV5-1 and TRBJ1-2; 8 nucleotides line up with TRBD1. The read finishes 3 residues shy of the CDR3 end, and the germline J gene is used to complete it. The CDR3 loop spans 14 amino acids. V lost 4 bases to trimming and J lost 4 bases; unmatched junction nucleotides: 6. Germline V gene lookup returns CDR1 SGHRS and CDR2 YFSETQ. The whole variable domain, filled in from reference TRBV5-1 and TRBJ1-2, reads KAGVTQTPRYLIKTRGQQVTLSCSPISGHRSVSWYQQTPGQGLQFLFEYFSETQRNKGNFPGRFSGRQFSNSRSEMNVSTLELGDSALYLCASSETGTGYGYTFGSGTRLTVV.

This CDR3 is CASSADYRLDYTF. The covered CDR3 bases are TGTGCCAGTAGTGCAGACTACAGACTCGAC. V usage is TRBV19 and J usage is TRBJ1-2; D not certain. The observed sequence ends 3 residues before the CDR3 terminus, with the missing tail filled in from the germline J gene. The CDR3 contains 13 residues. Germline CDR1 is LNHDA and CDR2 is SQIVND (reference sequence).

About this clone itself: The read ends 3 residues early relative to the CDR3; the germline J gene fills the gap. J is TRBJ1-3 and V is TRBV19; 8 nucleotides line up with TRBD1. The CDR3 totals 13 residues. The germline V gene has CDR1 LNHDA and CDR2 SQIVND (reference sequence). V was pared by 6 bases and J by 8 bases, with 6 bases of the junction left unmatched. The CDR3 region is CASSDRGGDTIYF. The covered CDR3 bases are TGTGCCAGTAGCGACAGGGGAGGCGACACC.

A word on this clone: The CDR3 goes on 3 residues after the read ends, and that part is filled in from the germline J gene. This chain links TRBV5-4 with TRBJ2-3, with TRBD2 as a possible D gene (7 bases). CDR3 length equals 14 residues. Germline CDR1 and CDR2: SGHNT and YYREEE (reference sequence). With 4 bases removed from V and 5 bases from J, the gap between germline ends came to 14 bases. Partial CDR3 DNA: TGTGCCAGCAGCCCCCGGGGGGCTATAGATACG. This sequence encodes CASSPRGAIDT. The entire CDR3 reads CASSPRGAIDTQYF.

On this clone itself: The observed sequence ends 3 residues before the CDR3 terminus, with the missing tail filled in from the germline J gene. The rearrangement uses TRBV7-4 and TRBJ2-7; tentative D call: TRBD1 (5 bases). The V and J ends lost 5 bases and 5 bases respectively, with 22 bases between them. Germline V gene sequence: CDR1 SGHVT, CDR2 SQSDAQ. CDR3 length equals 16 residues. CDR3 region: CASSPFRDTIVHEQYF. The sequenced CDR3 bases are TGTGCCAGCAGCCCCTTCAGGGATACAATCGTGCACGAG.

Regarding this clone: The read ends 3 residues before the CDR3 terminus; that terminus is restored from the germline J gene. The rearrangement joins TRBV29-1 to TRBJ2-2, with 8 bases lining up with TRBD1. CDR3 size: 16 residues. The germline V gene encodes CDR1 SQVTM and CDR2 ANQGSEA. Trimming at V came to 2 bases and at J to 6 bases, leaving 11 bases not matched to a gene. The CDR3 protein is CSVESWDRNGSGELFF. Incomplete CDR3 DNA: TGCAGCGTTGAATCGTGGGACAGGAACGGGTCCGGGGAG.

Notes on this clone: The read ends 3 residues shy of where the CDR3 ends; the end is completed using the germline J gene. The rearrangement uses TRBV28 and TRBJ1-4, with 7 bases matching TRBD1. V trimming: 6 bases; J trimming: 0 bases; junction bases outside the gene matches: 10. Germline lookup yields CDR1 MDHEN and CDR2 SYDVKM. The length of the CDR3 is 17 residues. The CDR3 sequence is CASRTNRGRSTNEKLFF. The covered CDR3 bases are TGTGCCAGCAGGACTAACAGGGGTAGATCAACTAATGAAAAA.

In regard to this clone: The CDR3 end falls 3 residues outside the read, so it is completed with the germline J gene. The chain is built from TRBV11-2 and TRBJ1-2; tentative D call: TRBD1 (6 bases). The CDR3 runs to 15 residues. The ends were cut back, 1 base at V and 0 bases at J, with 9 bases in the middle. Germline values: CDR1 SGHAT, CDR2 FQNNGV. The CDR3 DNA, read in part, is TGTGCCAGCAGCTTAGTAGGGGGAGCTAACTATGGC. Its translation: CASSLVGGANYG. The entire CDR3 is CASSLVGGANYGYTF.

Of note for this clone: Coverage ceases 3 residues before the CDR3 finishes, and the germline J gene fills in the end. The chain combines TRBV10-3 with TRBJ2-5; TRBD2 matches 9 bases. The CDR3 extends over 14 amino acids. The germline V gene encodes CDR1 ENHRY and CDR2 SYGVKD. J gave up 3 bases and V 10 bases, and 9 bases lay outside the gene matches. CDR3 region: CATKPLAGEETQYF. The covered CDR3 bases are TGTGCCACTAAACCCTTAGCGGGGGAAGAGACC.

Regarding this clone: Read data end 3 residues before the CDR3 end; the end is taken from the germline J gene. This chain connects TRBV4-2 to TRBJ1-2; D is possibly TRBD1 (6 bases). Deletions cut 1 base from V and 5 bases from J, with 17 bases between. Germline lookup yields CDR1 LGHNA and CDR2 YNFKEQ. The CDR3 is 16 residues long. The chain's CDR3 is CASSQGGPWTVYGYTF. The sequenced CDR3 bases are TGTGCCAGCAGCCAAGGTGGTCCTTGGACAGTGTATGGC.

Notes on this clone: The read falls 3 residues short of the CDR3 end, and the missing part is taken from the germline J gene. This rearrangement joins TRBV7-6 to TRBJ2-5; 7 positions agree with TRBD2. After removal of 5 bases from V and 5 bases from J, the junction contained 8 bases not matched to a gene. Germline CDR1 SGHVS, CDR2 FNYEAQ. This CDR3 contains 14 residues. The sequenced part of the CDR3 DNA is TGTGCCAGCAGCCCGGGACTAAGTCTGGAGACC. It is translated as CASSPGLSLET. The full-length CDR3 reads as CASSPGLSLETQYF.

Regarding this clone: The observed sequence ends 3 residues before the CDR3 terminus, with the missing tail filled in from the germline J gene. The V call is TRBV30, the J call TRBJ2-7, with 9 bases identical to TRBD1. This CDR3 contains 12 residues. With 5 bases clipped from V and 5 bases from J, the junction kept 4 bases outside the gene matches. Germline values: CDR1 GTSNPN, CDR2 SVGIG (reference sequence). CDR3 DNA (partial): TGTGCCTGGGCAGACAGGGGGAACGAG. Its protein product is CAWADRGNE. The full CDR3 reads CAWADRGNEQYF.

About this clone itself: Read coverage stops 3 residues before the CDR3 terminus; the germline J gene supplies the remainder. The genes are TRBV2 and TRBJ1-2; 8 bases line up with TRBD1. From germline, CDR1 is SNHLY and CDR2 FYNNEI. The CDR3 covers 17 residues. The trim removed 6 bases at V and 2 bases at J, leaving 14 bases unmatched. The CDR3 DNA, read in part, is TGTGCCAGCAGCCTCGGGACAGGTGCGGTGGAAAACTATGGC. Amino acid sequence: CASSLGTGAVENYG. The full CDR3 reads CASSLGTGAVENYGYTF.

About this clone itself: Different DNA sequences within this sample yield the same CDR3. CDR3 residues: CSAQTGFSGNTIYF. Incomplete CDR3 DNA: TGCAGTGCTCAAACAGGGTTCTCTGGAAACACC. The rearrangement joins TRBV20-1 to TRBJ1-3; tentatively, D is TRBD1 (6 bases). Sequencing ends 3 residues short of the CDR3 end; the germline J gene provides the rest. Germline CDR1 DFQATT, CDR2 SNEGSKA (reference sequence). The CDR3 length is 14 residues. The V gene lost 5 bases and the J gene lost 0 bases, with 11 bases spanning the gap.

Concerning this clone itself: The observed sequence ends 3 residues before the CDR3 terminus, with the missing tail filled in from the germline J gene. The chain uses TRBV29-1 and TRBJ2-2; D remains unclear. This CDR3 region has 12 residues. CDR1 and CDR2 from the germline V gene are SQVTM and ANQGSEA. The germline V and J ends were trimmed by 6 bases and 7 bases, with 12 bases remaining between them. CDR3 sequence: CSVAQVGGELFF. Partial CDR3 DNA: TGCAGCGTCGCTCAGGTGGGCGGGGAG.

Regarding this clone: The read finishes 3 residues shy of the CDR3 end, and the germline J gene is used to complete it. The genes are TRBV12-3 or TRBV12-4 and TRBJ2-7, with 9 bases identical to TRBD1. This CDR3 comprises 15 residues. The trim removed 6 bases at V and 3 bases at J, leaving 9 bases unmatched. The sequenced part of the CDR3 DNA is TGTGCCAGCAGCACGACAGGGGGTAGAATCTACGAG. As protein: CASSTTGGRIYE. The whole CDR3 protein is CASSTTGGRIYEQYF.

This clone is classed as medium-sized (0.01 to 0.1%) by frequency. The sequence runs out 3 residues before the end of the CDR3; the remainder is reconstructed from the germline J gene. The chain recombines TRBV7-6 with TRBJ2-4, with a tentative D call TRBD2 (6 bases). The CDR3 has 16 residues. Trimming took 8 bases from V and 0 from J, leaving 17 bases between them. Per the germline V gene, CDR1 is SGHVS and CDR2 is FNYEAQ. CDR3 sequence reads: CASYCRGTLAKNIQYF. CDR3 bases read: TGTGCCAGCTATTGTCGTGGGACTTTAGCCAAAAACATT.

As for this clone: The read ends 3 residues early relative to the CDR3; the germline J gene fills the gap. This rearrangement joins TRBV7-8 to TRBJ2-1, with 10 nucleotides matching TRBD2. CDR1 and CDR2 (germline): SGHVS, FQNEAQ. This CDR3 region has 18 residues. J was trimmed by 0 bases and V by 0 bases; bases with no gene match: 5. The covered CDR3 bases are TGTGCCAGCAGCTTAGCTGTGGCTAGCGGGAGCTCCTACAATGAG. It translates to CASSLAVASGSSYNE. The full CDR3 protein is CASSLAVASGSSYNEQFF. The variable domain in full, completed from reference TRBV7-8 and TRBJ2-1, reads GAGVSQSPRYKVAKRGQDVALRCDPISGHVSLFWYQQALGQGPEFLTYFQNEAQLDKSGLPSDRFFAERPEGSVSTLKIQRTQQEDSAVYLCASSLAVASGSSYNEQFFGPGTRLTVL.

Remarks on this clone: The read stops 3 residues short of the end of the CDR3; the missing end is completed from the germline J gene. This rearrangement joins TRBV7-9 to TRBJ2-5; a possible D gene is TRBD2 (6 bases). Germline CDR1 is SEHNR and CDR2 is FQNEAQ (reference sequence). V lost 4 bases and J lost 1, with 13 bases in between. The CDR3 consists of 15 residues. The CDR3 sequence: CASSSIGRGQETQYF. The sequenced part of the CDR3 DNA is TGTGCCAGCAGCTCCATTGGGCGGGGCCAAGAGACC.